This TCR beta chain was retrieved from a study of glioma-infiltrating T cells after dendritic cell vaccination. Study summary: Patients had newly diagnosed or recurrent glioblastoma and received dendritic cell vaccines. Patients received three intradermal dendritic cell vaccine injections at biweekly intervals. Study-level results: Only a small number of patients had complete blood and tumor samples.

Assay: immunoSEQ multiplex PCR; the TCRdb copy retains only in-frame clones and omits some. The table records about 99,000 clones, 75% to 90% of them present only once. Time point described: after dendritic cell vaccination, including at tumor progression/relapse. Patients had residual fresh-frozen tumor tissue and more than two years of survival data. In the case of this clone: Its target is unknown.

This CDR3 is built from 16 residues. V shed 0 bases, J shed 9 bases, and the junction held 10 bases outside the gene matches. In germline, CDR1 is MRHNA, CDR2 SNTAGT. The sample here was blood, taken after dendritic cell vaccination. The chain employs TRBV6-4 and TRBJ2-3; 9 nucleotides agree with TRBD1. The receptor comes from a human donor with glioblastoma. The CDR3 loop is CASSDSGTGLGYTQYF. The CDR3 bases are TGTGCCAGCAGTGACTCGGGGACAGGGTTAGGTTACACGCAGTATTTT.